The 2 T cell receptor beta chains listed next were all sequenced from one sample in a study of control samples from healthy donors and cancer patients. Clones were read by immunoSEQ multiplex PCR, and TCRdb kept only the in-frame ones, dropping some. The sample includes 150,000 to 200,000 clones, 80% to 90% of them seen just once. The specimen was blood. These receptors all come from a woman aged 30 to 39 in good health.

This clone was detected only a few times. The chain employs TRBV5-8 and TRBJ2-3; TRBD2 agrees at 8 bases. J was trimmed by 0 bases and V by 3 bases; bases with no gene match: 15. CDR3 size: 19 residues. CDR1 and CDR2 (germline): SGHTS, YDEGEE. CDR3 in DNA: TGTGCCAGCAGCTCGACAGGACTAGCTCCCCCAGCCAGCACAGATACGCAGTATTTT. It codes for CASSSTGLAPPASTDTQYF.

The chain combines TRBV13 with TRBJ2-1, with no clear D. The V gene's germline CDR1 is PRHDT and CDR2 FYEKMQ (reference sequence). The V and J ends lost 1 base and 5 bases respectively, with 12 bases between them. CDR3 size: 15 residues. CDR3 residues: CASSLVSQQNNEQFF. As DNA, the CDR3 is TGTGCCAGCAGCTTAGTTTCTCAACAGAACAATGAGCAGTTCTTC.